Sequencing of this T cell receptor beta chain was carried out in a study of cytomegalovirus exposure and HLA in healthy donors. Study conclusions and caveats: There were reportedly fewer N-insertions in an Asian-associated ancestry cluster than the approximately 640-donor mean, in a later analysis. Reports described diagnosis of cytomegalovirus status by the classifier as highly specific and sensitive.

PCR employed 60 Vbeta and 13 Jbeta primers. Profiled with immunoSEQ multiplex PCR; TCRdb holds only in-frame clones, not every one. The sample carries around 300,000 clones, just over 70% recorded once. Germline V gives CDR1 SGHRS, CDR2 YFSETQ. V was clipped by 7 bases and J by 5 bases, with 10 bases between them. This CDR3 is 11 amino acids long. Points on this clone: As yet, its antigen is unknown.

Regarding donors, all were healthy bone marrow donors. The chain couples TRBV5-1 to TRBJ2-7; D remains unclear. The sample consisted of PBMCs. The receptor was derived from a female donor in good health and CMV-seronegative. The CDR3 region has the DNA TGCGCCAGCCAAGCTCTAGACGAGCAGTACTTC. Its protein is CASQALDEQYF.